This TCR beta chain derives from a study of blood T cell repertoires in COVID-19. CDR3 length equals 18 residues. V trimming: 3 bases; J trimming: 8 bases; junction bases outside the gene matches: 22. CDR1 is SGHRS, CDR2 YFSETQ, per germline. Method: immunoSEQ multiplex PCR; TCRdb's copy keeps in-frame clones and lacks some. The table has roughly 250,000 clones, over 80% seen once; the top ten hold more than 1.5%. The V gene is TRBV5-1, the J gene TRBJ1-2; 7 bases match TRBD1. The specimen sequenced was peripheral blood. The TCR sequence derives from a middle-aged woman who had recovered from COVID-19. In DNA form, the CDR3 reads TGCGCCAGCAGCTGGACATTAACAGGGGCCTCGGGCCCGGGCGGCTACACCTTC. As protein: CASSWTLTGASGPGGYTF.